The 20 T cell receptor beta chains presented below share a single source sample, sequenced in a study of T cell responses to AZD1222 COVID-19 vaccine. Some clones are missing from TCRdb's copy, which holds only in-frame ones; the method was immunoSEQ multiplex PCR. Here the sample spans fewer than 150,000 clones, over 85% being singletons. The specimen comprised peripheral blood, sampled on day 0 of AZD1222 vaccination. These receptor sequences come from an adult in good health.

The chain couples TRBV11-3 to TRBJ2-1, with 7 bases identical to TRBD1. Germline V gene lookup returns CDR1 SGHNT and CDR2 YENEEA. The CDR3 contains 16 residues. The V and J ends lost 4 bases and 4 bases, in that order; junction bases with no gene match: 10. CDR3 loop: CASSSRAGGLYNEQFF. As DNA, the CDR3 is TGTGCCAGCAGCTCCCGGGCAGGGGGATTGTACAATGAGCAGTTCTTC.

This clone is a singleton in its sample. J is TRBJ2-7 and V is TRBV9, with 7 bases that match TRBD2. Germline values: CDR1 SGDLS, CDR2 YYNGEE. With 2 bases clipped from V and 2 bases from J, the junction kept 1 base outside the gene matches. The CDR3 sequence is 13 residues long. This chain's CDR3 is CASSVSGTYEQYF. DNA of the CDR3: TGTGCCAGCAGCGTGAGCGGGACCTACGAGCAGTACTTC.

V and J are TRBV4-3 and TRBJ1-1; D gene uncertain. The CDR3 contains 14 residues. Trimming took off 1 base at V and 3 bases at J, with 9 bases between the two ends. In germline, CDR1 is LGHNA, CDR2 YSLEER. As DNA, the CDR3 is TGCGCCAGCAGCCAAGGCCCCGGGGACACTGAAGCTTTCTTT. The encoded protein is CASSQGPGDTEAFF.

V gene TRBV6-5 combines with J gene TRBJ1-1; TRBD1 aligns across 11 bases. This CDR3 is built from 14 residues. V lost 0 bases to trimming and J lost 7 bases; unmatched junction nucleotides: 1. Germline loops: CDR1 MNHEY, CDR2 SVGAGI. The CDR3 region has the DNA TGTGCCAGCAGTTACTCGGACAGGGGGCATGAAGCTTTCTTT. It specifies CASSYSDRGHEAFF.

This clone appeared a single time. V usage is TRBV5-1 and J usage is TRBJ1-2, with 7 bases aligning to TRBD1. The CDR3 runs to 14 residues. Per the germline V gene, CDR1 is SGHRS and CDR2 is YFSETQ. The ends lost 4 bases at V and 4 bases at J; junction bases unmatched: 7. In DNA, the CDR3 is TGCGCCAGCAGCCCCGGACAGGCGAGCTATGGCTACACCTTC. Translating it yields CASSPGQASYGYTF.

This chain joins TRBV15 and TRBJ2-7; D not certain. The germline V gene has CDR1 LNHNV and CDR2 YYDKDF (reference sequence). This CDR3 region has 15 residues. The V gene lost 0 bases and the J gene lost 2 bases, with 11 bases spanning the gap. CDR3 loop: CATSRDRAATYEQYF. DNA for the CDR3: TGTGCCACCAGCAGAGATCGGGCAGCAACCTACGAGCAGTACTTC.

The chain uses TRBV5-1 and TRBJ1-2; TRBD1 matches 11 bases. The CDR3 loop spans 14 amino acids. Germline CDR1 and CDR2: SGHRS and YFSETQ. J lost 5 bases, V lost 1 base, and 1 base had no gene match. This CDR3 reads CASSLRDRGYGYTF. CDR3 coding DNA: TGCGCCAGCAGCTTGCGGGACAGGGGGTATGGCTACACCTTC.

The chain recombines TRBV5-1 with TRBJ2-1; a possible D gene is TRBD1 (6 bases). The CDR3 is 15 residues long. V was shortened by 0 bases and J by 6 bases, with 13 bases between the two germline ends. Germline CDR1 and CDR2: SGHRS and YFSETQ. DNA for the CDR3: TGCGCCAGCAGCTTGGGCCAGGGGATCTTCAATGAGCAGTTCTTC. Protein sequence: CASSLGQGIFNEQFF.

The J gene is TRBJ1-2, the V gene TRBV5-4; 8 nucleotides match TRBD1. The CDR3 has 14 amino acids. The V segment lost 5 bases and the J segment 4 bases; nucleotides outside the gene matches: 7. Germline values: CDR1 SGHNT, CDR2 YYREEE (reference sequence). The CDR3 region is CASRLQGDGYGYTF. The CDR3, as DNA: TGTGCCAGCAGACTACAGGGGGATGGCTATGGCTACACCTTC.

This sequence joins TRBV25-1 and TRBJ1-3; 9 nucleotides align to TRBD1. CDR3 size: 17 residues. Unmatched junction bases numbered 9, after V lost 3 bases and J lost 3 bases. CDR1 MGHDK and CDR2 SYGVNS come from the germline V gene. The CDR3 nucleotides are TGTGCCAGCAGTGACCCTGGACAGGGGCCTTTTGGAAACACCATATATTTT. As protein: CASSDPGQGPFGNTIYF.

CDR3 sequence (DNA): TGTGCCTGGACGGTTGGCTACACCTTC. Translating gives CAWTVGYTF. The chain joins TRBV30 to TRBJ1-2; D call uncertain. V dropped 4 bases and J dropped 7 bases, with 4 bases sitting between them. CDR1 is GTSNPN and CDR2 is SVGIG in the germline V gene (reference sequence). CDR3 length equals 9 residues.

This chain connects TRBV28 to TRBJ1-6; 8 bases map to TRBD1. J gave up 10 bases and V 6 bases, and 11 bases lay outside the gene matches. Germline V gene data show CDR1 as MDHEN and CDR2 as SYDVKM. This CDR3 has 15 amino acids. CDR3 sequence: CASRRPGQDTSPLHF. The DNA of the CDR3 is TGTGCCAGCAGGCGTCCGGGACAGGATACGTCACCCCTCCACTTT.

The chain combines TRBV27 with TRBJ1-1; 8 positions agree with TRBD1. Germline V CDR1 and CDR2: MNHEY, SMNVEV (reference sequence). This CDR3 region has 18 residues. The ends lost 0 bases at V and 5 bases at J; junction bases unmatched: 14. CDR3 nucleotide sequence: TGTGCCAGCAGTTTATCGATAATGGTGCGACAGGGGCTTACTGAAGCTTTCTTT. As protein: CASSLSIMVRQGLTEAFF.

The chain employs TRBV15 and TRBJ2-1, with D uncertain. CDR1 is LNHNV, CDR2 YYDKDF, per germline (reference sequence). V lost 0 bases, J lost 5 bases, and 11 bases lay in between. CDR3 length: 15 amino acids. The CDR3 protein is CATSRDRRRDNEQFF. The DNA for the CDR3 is TGTGCCACCAGCAGAGATCGTAGACGTGACAATGAGCAGTTCTTC.

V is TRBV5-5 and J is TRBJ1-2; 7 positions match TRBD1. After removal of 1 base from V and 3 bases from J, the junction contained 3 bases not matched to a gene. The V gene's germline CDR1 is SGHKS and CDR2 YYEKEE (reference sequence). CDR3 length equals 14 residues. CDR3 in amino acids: CASSLSQGDYGYTF. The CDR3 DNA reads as TGTGCCAGCAGCTTGTCCCAGGGGGACTATGGCTACACCTTC.

CDR3 loop: CASSLVRTGGYNEQFF. The CDR3 DNA sequence: TGCGCCAGCAGCTTGGTAAGAACAGGGGGCTACAATGAGCAGTTCTTC. The chain combines TRBV5-1 with TRBJ2-1; 8 bases fit TRBD1. CDR3 length: 16 amino acids. V was pared by 0 bases and J by 3 bases, with 5 bases of the junction left unmatched. Germline V CDR1 and CDR2: SGHRS, YFSETQ.

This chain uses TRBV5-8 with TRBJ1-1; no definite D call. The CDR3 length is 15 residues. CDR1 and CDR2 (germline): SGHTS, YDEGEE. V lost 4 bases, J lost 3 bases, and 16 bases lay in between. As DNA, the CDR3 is TGTGCCAGCAGCCCCGGACCGTTATCGGACACTGAAGCTTTCTTT. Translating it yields CASSPGPLSDTEAFF.

CDR3 DNA: TGTGCCAGCAGCGGCGCGGGCAGCACAGATACGCAGTATTTT. This translates into CASSGAGSTDTQYF. J is TRBJ2-3 and V is TRBV28; D is possibly TRBD2 (5 bases). Deletions cut 6 bases from V and 0 bases from J, with 10 bases between. This CDR3 has 14 residues. Germline V gives CDR1 MDHEN, CDR2 SYDVKM.

The CDR3 reads CATLWDEKLFF. CDR3 nucleotides: TGTGCCACCCTATGGGATGAAAAACTGTTTTTT. This chain uses TRBV28 with TRBJ1-4; D not resolved. This CDR3 is built from 11 residues. With 10 bases removed from V and 6 bases from J, the gap between germline ends came to 9 bases. Germline lookup yields CDR1 MDHEN and CDR2 SYDVKM.

The CDR3 sequence: CAWNGGGGYTF. The CDR3 region has the DNA TGTGCCTGGAACGGGGGCGGCGGCTACACCTTC. The J gene is TRBJ1-2, the V gene TRBV30; tentative D call: TRBD1 (6 bases). The CDR3 extends over 11 amino acids. From germline, CDR1 is GTSNPN and CDR2 SVGIG (reference sequence). V was shortened by 4 bases and J by 8 bases, with 11 bases between the two germline ends. The full variable domain, with the rest looked up from reference TRBV30 and TRBJ1-2, is SQTIHQWPATLVQPVGSPLSLECTVEGTSNPNLYWYRQAAGRGLQLLFYSVGIGQISSEVPQNLSASRPQDRQFILSSKKLLLSDSGFYLCAWNGGGGYTFGSGTRLTVV.